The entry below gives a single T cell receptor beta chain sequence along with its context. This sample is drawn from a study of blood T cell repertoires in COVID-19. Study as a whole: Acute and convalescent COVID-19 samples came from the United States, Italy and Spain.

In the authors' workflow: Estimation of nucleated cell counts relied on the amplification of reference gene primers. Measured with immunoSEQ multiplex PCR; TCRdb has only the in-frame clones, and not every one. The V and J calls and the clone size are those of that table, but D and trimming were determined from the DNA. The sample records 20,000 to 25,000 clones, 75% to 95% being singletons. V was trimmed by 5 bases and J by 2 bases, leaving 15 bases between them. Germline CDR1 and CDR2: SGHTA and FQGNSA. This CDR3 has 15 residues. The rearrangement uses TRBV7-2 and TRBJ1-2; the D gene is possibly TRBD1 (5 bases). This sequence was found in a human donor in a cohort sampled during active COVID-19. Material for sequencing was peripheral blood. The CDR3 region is CASSKDRGPNYGYTF. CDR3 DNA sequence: TGTGCCAGCAGCAAAGATAGGGGTCCGAACTATGGCTACACCTTC. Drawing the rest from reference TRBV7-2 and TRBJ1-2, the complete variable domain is GAGVSQSPSNKVTEKGKDVELRCDPISGHTALYWYRQSLGQGLEFLIYFQGNSAPDKSGLPSDRFSAERTGGSVSTLTIQRTQQEDSAVYLCASSKDRGPNYGYTFGSGTRLTVV.